What follows are 20 T cell receptor beta chains derived from one specimen sequenced in a study of T cell repertoires in breast cancer. Primers covering all TCR V genes were used in emulsion RT-PCR on CD8+ T cells. Blocking oligonucleotides added to a second nested PCR suppressed unpaired genes. In TCRdb, the emulsion pairing reads were re-called with MiXCR into one record per CDR3 protein. The table lists over a hundred distinct CDR3 sequences, less than 45% of them singletons. The sequenced sample was CD8+ T cells. These receptors were taken from a pool of human donors with breast cancer or a healthy control (not recorded which).

By share, this clonotype counts as medium-sized. With a much larger clone just one base away, this may be a read error. This chain connects TRBV7-6 to TRBJ2-1; TRBD2 might be the D (6 bases). Trimming pared 3 bases from V and 8 bases from J, leaving 14 bases between. The CDR3 length is 14 residues. Looked up from germline, CDR1 is SGHVS and CDR2 is FNYEAQ. In nucleotides, the CDR3 is TGTGCCAGCAGCTTGGAGGGCCAGCTTGATGAGCAGTTCTTC. Translation: CASSLEGQLDEQFF.

This sequence joins TRBV7-6 and TRBJ1-5; D gene uncertain. CDR1 and CDR2 (germline): SGHVS, FNYEAQ. This CDR3 is built from 14 residues. Trimming removed 3 bases at V and 3 bases at J, with 9 bases between. CDR3 DNA: TGTGCCAGCAGCTTCCTCAGGTCCAATCAGCCCCAGCATTTT. Translating it yields CASSFLRSNQPQHF.

This clonotype was picked up a small number of times. At one of its ends the junction is not consistent with the germline gene, which may arise from a read error. The CDR3 bases are TGTGCCAGCAGCGGGAGGGCAATTAACAATGGGCAGTTCTTC. Protein product: CASSGRAINNGQFF. V and J are TRBV6-1 and TRBJ2-1; 8 bases line up with TRBD2. The CDR3 is made up of 14 amino acids. Germline V CDR1 and CDR2: MNHNS, SASEGT.

In this sample, this clonotype turned up a few times. The germline gene is not matched at one end of the junction; a read error may be the cause. The chain carries TRBV10-1 and TRBJ1-4, with D possibly being TRBD1 (6 bases). The germline V gene encodes CDR1 WNHNN and CDR2 SYGVQD (reference sequence). CDR3 length: 12 amino acids. This CDR3 is CASFADRSELFF. The CDR3 DNA reads TGCGCCAGCTTTGCAGACAGGTCTGAACTTTTTTTT.

Details on this clonotype: The junction and the germline gene differ at one end; a read error may be behind it. The chain couples TRBV7-3 to TRBJ1-2, with a weak D call TRBD1 (5 bases). The CDR3 is made up of 13 amino acids. Germline V gene data show CDR1 as SGHTA and CDR2 as FQGTGA. CDR3 in DNA: TGTTCCAGCAGCTTTAACGGGGGATATGGCTTCACCTTC. This gives the protein CSSSFNGGYGFTF.

In its sample, this clonotype ranks as hyperexpanded. This rearrangement joins TRBV6-1 to TRBJ2-1, with 8 bases that match TRBD2. The CDR3 loop spans 14 amino acids. Per the germline V gene, CDR1 is MNHNS and CDR2 is SASEGT. V shed 7 bases and J 5 bases; nucleotides not matched to a gene: 7. The CDR3 coding sequence is TGTGCCAGCAACGGGAGGGCCATTAACAATGAGCAGTTCTTC. Its protein product is CASNGRAINNEQFF.

In its sample, this clonotype ranks as medium-sized. The rearrangement links TRBV7-2 to TRBJ2-7; 8 nucleotides agree with TRBD1. Trimming took 5 bases from V and 4 from J; bases not matched to a gene: 4. This CDR3 contains 13 residues. Germline V lookup: CDR1 SGHTA, CDR2 FQGNSA. CDR3 sequence: CASSPRTGYEQYF. The CDR3 coding sequence is TGTGCCAGCAGCCCCCGGACAGGGTACGAGCAGTACTTC.

This clonotype is labeled as medium-sized. The chain is built from TRBV6-6 and TRBJ2-1, with a possible D match to TRBD2 (5 bases). The germline gives CDR1 MNHNY, CDR2 SVGAGI (reference sequence). The ends were cut back, 7 bases at V and 6 bases at J, with 16 bases in the middle. The CDR3 contains 14 residues. The CDR3, as DNA: TGTGCCAGCAACTTGAGGGCCATTAGCAATGAGCAGTTCTTC. Translating gives CASNLRAISNEQFF.

By sample share, this clonotype is large. This chain joins TRBV28 and TRBJ1-5, with D possibly matching TRBD1 (5 bases). This CDR3 has 16 amino acids. Germline lookup yields CDR1 MDHEN and CDR2 SYDVKM. V dropped 8 bases and J dropped 7 bases, with 24 bases sitting between them. CDR3 nucleotide sequence: TGTGCCAGCTTTGATCGAATGGTGAACCGGGGCCAGCCCCAGCATTTT. Translated, it gives CASFDRMVNRGQPQHF.

The chain links TRBV7-6 to TRBJ1-4; no firm D call. V was clipped by 5 bases and J by 15 bases, with 22 bases between them. This CDR3 comprises 14 residues. CDR1 is SGHVS, CDR2 FNYEAQ, per germline. The CDR3 DNA reads as TGTGCCAGCAGCGTCCTGACGGCTAATGAAAACTTGTTTTTT. Protein product: CASSVLTANENLFF. The full variable domain, completed using reference TRBV7-6 and TRBJ1-4, is GAGVSQSPRYKVTKRGQDVALRCDPISGHVSLYWYRQALGQGPEFLTYFNYEAQQDKSGLPNDRFSAERPEGSISTLTIQRTEQRDSAMYRCASSVLTANENLFFGSGTQLSVL.

Turning to this clonotype: One end of the junction fails to match germline, which may point to a read error. The genes are TRBV10-1 and TRBJ1-4; possible D gene TRBD1, 6 bases. The V gene's germline CDR1 is WNHNN and CDR2 SYGVQD (reference sequence). This CDR3 has 12 amino acids. This chain's CDR3 is CSSSADRPELFF. CDR3 DNA sequence: TGCTCCAGCAGTGCAGACAGGCCTGAACTGTTTTTT.

By frequency in the sample, this clonotype is medium-sized (0.01 to 0.1%). V usage is TRBV7-3 and J usage is TRBJ1-6, with 9 bases identical to TRBD1. CDR1 and CDR2 (germline): SGHTA, FQGTGA. V lost 3 bases and J lost 3; bases outside the gene matches: 0. The CDR3 sequence is 15 residues long. CDR3 nucleotide sequence: TGTGCCAGCAGCTTGACAGGGGGCTATAATTCACCCCTCCACTTT. Translation: CASSLTGGYNSPLHF.

The chain carries TRBV4-2 and TRBJ2-3; 10 bases are a match to TRBD2. The V and J ends lost 2 bases and 2 bases, in that order; junction bases with no gene match: 13. This CDR3 is 19 amino acids long. Germline V CDR1 and CDR2: LGHNA, YNFKEQ. The CDR3, as DNA: TGTGCCAGCAGCCAAAAATTAGTTGGAGCGGGAGGGGTCACAGATACGCAGTATTTT. Amino acid sequence: CASSQKLVGAGGVTDTQYF.

With regard to this clonotype: One end of the junction is discordant with germline, which a read error may explain. CDR3 residues: CASSFNGGYGFTF. The CDR3 nucleotides are TGTGCCAGCAGCTTTAACGGGGGCTATGGCTTCACCTTT. The chain recombines TRBV7-3 with TRBJ1-2; weak D call: TRBD1 (6 bases). Germline values: CDR1 SGHTA, CDR2 FQGTGA. This CDR3 is 13 amino acids long.

The V call is TRBV7-2, the J call TRBJ2-7; D unresolved. The germline V gene has CDR1 SGHTA and CDR2 FQGNSA. The CDR3 sequence is 14 residues long. Trimming pared 0 bases from V and 0 bases from J, leaving 6 bases between. DNA of the CDR3: TGTGCCAGCAGCTTAGCGCGCAACTCCTACGAGCAGTACTTC. Residues: CASSLARNSYEQYF.

As concerns this clonotype: A read error may produce the germline difference seen at one junction end. This chain connects TRBV7-6 to TRBJ1-4, with D unresolved. The CDR3 totals 14 residues. Germline CDR1 SGHVS, CDR2 FNYEAQ. The CDR3 is CASSGLPANERLFF. The CDR3 coding sequence is TGTGCCAGCAGCGGCCTGCCGGCTAATGAAAGACTGTTTTTT.

By share of the sample, this clonotype is medium-sized. A much larger clone differs by one base, so this may be a read error. The chain's CDR3 is CASSSDRSELFF. CDR3 sequence (DNA): TGCGCCAGCAGTTCAGACAGGTCTGAACTGTTTTTT. The gene calls are TRBV10-1 and TRBJ1-4, with a tentative D call TRBD1 (6 bases). V lost 5 bases and J 12 bases, leaving 13 bases between the germline ends. This CDR3 region has 12 residues. Germline V gene data show CDR1 as WNHNN and CDR2 as SYGVQD (reference sequence).

To note about this clonotype: Germline is not matched at one junction end, which may reflect a read error. V usage is TRBV7-3 and J usage is TRBJ1-2; D gene ambiguous. The CDR3 runs 13 residues. From germline, CDR1 is SGHTA and CDR2 FQGTGA. CDR3 DNA sequence: TGTGCCAGCTGCTTAAACGGGGTTTATGGCTACACCTTC. It encodes CASCLNGVYGYTF.

In the case of this clonotype: At one end, the junction sequence differs from germline, possibly due to a read error. The chain employs TRBV7-3 and TRBJ1-2; perhaps TRBD1 as D (5 bases). Germline values: CDR1 SGHTA, CDR2 FQGTGA. The CDR3 has 13 residues. The CDR3 loop is CAINLNGGYGYTF. DNA of the CDR3: TGTGCCATCAACTTAAACGGGGGTTATGGCTACACCTTT.

A note on this clonotype: Without the conserved terminal phenylalanine or tryptophan, this CDR3 likely stems from a read error. It is unclear where the CDR3 begins or ends on the DNA, so no DNA is shown, and the CDR3 is as TCRdb lists it. The chain couples TRBV7-3 to TRBJ1-2; the table's TRBD1 call for D was not verified on the DNA. Germline CDR1 is SGHTA and CDR2 is FQGTGA. Inclusive of both ends, the CDR3 amounts to 13 amino acids. This chain's CDR3 is CASSLNGGYGHTS.